A selection of T cell receptor beta chains follows, all from one sample in a study of T cell responses to AZD1222 COVID-19 vaccine. Repertoires were generated with immunoSEQ multiplex PCR, while TCRdb's copy carries only in-frame clones and drops some. The data hold about 59,000 clones, with roughly nine tenths observed a single time. Sequencing was performed on peripheral blood, taken 28 days after the second AZD1222 dose. These receptors were collected from an adult who received the AZD1222 COVID-19 vaccine. Both conserved end residues are part of each CDR3. Fields, in order: clone size, J gene, D gene, V gene, CDR3 DNA, CDR3 protein. The D gene is left open where the match is weak. Size is stated for part of the rows, as once, few or many counts, or as a class when the clone is expanded.

once TRBJ2-1 TRBD2 TRBV6-2/TRBV6-3 TGTGCCAGCAGTTCTCCGGGACTAGCCTACAATGAGCAGTTCTTC CASSSPGLAYNEQFF
- TRBJ1-3 - TRBV7-8 TGTGCCAGCAGCCCACTGAGGAACAGGGTCTCTGGAAACACCATATATTTT CASSPLRNRVSGNTIYF
- TRBJ1-2 - TRBV12-3/TRBV12-4 TGTGCCAGCGGCTCGGACGGCAACTATGGCTACACCTTC CASGSDGNYGYTF
- TRBJ2-5 - TRBV28 TGTGCCAGCAGTCCCCCCGGGCGAATGGAGACCCAGTACTTC CASSPPGRMETQYF
- TRBJ2-3 - TRBV29-1 TGCAGCGCGAGAGTCCAGGGTCGCACAGATACGCAGTATTTT CSARVQGRTDTQYF
few TRBJ2-3 TRBD1 TRBV14 TGTGCCAGCAGAGACAGGGGAGATACGCAGTATTTT CASRDRGDTQYF
- TRBJ1-1 - TRBV7-8 TGTGCCAGCAGCTTGGGCCAACCGGGGAACACTGAAGCTTTCTTT CASSLGQPGNTEAFF
- TRBJ2-7 TRBD2 TRBV5-1 TGCGCCAGCAGCTTGGGAGGGAGGGCTTCCTACGAGCAGTACTTC CASSLGGRASYEQYF
few TRBJ2-1 - TRBV25-1 TGTGCCAGCAGTCTCCCCTACAATGAGCAGTTCTTC CASSLPYNEQFF
- TRBJ1-1 TRBD1 TRBV6-5 TGTGCCAGCAGTCGTCCCGGGACAGGGGCCACTGAAGCTTTCTTT CASSRPGTGATEAFF
- TRBJ1-1 - TRBV6-5 TGTGCCAGCAGAGCCTCGACGGGGATAAACACTGAAGCTTTCTTT CASRASTGINTEAFF
- TRBJ2-3 TRBD2 TRBV6-1 TGTGCCAGCAGTGACTTTCTCCGGGGGGGCGGCACAGATACGCAGTATTTT CASSDFLRGGGTDTQYF
- TRBJ1-5 - TRBV19 TGTGCCAGTACCCTCCGGGGGGTAGGTCAGCCCCAGCATTTT CASTLRGVGQPQHF
- TRBJ2-7 - TRBV19 TGTGCCAGTAGTCTGGGCGGGCGCCCCTACGAGCAGTACTTC CASSLGGRPYEQYF
few TRBJ1-6 - TRBV5-1 TGCGCCAGTCGGGGGGGATCCTATAATTCACCCCTCCACTTT CASRGGSYNSPLHF
- TRBJ1-1 - TRBV5-1 TGCGCCAGCAGCACCTTATTAGAAGGGACTGAAGCTTTCTTT CASSTLLEGTEAFF
- TRBJ2-4 - TRBV7-2 TGTGCCAGCAGTACGGGACAAAAAAACATTCAGTACTTC CASSTGQKNIQYF
- TRBJ2-7 TRBD1 TRBV7-2 TGTGCCAGCAGCTTATTGGCGACAGGTAGGGGGCCGCTCTTGGGGGAGCAGTACTTC CASSLLATGRGPLLGEQYF
once TRBJ1-2 TRBD1 TRBV7-2 TGTGCCAGCAGCTCCCCAGGGACAGGGGGCCCATTTGGCTATGGCTACACCTTC CASSSPGTGGPFGYGYTF
- TRBJ2-1 - TRBV5-1 TGCGCCAGCAGACCGGGGCCCCAAACAAACAATGAGCAGTTCTTC CASRPGPQTNNEQFF
- TRBJ2-2 - TRBV7-2 TGTGCCAGCAGTCGCAGTAGGACCGGGGAGCTGTTTTTT CASSRSRTGELFF
- TRBJ2-7 TRBD1 TRBV3-1/TRBV3-2 TGTGCCAGCAGCCAAGGCAGACAGGGGCCCTACGAGCAGTACTTC CASSQGRQGPYEQYF
- TRBJ2-7 TRBD2 TRBV4-3 TGCGCCAGCAGCCAAGATCGGGGGGTAGCGGGGATTGAGCAGTACTTC CASSQDRGVAGIEQYF
- TRBJ1-5 - TRBV9 TGTGCCAGCAGCGTAGCAGGGATCGTCAATCAGCCCCAGCATTTT CASSVAGIVNQPQHF
- TRBJ2-7 TRBD1 TRBV6-5 TGTGCCAGCAGACCGGGACAGGGGGTCTCCGAGCAGTACTTC CASRPGQGVSEQYF
- TRBJ2-7 TRBD1 TRBV19 TGTGCCAGTAGTAGGGGACAGTCCTACGAGCAGTACTTC CASSRGQSYEQYF
- TRBJ1-1 - TRBV27 TGTGCCAGCAGTTATTGGGGGAGGAACACTGAAGCTTTCTTT CASSYWGRNTEAFF
few TRBJ2-2 TRBD1 TRBV24-1 TGTGCCACCAGTGACGAAAGACAGGGGGCCTCGAAGATCCCAGGGACCGGGGAGCTGTTTTTT CATSDERQGASKIPGTGELFF
- TRBJ1-5 TRBD1 TRBV7-3 TGTGCCAGCAGCTTATCTGGGGACAGGGGTCAGCCCCAGCATTTT CASSLSGDRGQPQHF
once TRBJ1-2 - TRBV9 TGTGCCAGCAGCGTAGGGGTGGAGGGCTCTGGCTACACCTTC CASSVGVEGSGYTF
- TRBJ1-2 TRBD1 TRBV5-5 TGTGCCAGCAGCACTCGGACAGGGGACTATGGCTACACCTTC CASSTRTGDYGYTF
- TRBJ2-7 - TRBV27 TGTGCCAGCAGTTTGGTGAGGGTCAGCACCTACGAGCAGTACTTC CASSLVRVSTYEQYF